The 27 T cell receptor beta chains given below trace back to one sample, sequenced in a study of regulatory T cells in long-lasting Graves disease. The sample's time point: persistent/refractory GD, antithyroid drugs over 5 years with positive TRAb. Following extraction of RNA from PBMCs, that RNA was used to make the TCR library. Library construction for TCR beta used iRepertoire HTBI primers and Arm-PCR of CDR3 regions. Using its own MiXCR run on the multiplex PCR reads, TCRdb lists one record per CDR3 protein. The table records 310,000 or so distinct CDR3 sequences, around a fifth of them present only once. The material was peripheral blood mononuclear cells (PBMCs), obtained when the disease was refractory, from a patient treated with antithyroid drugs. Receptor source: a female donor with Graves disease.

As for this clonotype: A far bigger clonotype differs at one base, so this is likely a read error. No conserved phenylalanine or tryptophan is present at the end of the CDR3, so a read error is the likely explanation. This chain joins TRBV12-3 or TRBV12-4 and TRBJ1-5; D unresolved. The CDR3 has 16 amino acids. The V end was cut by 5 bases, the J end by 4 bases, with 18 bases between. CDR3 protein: CASSEALGGRNQPQHL. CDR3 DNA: TGTGCCAGCAGTGAAGCGCTTGGAGGTCGTAATCAGCCCCAGCATCTT.

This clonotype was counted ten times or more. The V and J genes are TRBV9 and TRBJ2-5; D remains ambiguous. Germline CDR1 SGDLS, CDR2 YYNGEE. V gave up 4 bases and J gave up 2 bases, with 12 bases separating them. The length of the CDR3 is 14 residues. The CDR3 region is CASSPRPSQETQYF. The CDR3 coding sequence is TGTGCCAGCAGCCCACGACCCTCTCAAGAGACCCAGTACTTC.

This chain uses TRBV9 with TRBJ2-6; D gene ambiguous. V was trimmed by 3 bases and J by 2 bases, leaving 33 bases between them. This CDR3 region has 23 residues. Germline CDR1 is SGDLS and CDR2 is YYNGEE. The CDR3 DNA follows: TGTGCCAGCAGCGAGCACTTTGAACATCCTAAGCCCTCCCACCGTCCTGGGGCCAACGTCCTGACTTTC. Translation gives CASSEHFEHPKPSHRPGANVLTF.

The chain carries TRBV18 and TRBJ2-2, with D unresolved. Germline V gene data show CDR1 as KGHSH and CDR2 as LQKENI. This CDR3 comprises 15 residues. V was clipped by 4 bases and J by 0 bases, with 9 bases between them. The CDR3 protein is CASSLVTANTGELFF. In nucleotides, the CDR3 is TGTGCCAGCTCACTGGTGACCGCGAACACCGGGGAGCTGTTTTTT.

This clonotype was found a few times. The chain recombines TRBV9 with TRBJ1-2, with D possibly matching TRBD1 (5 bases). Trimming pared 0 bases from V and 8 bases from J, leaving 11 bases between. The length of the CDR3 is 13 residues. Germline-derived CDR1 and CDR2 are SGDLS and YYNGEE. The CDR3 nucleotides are TGTGCCAGCAGCGTAGATAACGGGGCCGGCTACACCTTC. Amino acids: CASSVDNGAGYTF.

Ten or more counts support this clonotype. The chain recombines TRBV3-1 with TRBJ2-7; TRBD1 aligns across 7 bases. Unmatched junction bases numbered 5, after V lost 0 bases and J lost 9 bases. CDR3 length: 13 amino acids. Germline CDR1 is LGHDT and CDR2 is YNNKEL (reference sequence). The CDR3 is CASSQDDRAGQYF. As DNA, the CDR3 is TGTGCCAGCAGCCAAGATGACAGGGCCGGGCAGTACTTC.

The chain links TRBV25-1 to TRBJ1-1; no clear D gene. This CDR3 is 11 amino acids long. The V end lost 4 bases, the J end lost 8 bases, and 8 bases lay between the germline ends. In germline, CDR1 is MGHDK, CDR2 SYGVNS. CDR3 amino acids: CASSAVSEAFF. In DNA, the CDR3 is TGTGCCAGCAGTGCGGTATCCGAAGCTTTCTTT.

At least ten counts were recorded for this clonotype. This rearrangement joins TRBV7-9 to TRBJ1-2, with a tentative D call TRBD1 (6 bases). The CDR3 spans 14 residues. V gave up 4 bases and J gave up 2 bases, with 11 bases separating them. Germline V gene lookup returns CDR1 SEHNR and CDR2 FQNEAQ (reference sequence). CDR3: CASSYGDRNYGYTF. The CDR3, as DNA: TGTGCCAGCAGCTACGGCGACAGGAACTATGGCTACACCTTC.

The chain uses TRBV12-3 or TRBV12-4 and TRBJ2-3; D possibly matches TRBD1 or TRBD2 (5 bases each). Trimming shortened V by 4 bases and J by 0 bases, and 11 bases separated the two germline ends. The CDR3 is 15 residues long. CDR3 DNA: TGTGCCAGCAGTTCCGGGACGGTGAGCACAGATACGCAGTATTTT. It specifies CASSSGTVSTDTQYF.

The CDR3 protein is CAWKGIGYGYTF. CDR3 DNA sequence: TGTGCCTGGAAAGGGATTGGGTATGGCTACACCTTC. This sequence joins TRBV30 and TRBJ1-2; D is unresolved. The CDR3 is 12 residues long. Germline CDR1 and CDR2: GTSNPN and SVGIG (reference sequence). With 4 bases removed from V and 5 bases from J, the gap between germline ends came to 11 bases.

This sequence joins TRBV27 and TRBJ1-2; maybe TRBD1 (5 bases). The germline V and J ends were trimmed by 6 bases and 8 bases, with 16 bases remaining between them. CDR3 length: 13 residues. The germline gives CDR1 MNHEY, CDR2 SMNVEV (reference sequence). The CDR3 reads CASRPGPPGGYTF. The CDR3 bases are TGTGCCAGCAGACCGGGACCCCCGGGAGGCTACACCTTC.

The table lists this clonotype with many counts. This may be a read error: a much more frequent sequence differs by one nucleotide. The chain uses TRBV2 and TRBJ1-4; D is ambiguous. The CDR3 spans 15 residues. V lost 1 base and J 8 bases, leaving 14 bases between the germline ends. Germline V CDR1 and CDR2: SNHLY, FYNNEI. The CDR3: CASSEGSVLSEKLFF. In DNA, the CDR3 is TGTGCCAGCAGTGAAGGGAGCGTCCTTTCAGAAAAACTGTTTTTT.

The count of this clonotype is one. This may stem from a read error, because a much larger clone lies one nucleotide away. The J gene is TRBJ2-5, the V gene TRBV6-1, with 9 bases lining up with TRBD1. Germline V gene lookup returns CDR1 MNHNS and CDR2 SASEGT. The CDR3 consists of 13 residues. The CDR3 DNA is TGTGCCGGCAGTCCACAGGGGGCAGAGACCCAGTACTTC. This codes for CAGSPQGAETQYF.

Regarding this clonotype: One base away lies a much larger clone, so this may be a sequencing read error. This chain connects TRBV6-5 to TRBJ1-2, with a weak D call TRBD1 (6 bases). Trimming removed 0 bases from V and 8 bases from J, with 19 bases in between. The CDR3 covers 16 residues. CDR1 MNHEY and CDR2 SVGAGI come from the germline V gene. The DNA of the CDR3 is TGTGCCAGCAGTTACTCAAAAACACAGGGTTGGAAAGGCTACACCTTC. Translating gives CASSYSKTQGWKGYTF.

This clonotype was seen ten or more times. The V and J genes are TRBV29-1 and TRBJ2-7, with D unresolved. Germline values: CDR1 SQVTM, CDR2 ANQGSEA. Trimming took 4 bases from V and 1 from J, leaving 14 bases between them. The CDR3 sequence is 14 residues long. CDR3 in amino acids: CSVVRQPGSYEQYF. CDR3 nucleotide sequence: TGCAGCGTTGTCCGGCAACCCGGATCCTACGAGCAGTACTTC.

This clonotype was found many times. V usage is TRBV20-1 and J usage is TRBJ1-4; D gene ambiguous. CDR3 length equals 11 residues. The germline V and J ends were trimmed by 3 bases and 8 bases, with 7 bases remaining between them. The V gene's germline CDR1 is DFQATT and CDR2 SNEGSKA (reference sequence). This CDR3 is CSASLGEKLFF. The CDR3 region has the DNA TGCAGTGCTAGTTTAGGCGAAAAACTGTTTTTT.

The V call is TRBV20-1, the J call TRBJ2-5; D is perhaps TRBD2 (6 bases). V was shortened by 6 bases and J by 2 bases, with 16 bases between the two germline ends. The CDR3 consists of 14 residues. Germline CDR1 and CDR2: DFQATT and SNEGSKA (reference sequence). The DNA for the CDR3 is TGCAGTGCAACGCCGCGGGACTCGCAAGAGACCCAGTACTTC. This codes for CSATPRDSQETQYF.

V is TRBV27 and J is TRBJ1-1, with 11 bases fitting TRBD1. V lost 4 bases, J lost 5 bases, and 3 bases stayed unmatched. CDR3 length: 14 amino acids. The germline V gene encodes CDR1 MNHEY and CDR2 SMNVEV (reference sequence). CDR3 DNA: TGTGCCAGCAGTTGGACAGGGGGCTGGACTGAAGCTTTCTTT. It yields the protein CASSWTGGWTEAFF.

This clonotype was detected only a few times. DNA for the CDR3: TGCAGTGCCACTATAGTAGCGGGAGGGAACCGCAATGAGCAGTTCTTC. Its translation is CSATIVAGGNRNEQFF. The chain has TRBV20-1 and TRBJ2-1; 11 bases match TRBD2. V was pared by 6 bases and J by 6 bases, with 13 bases of the junction left unmatched. Germline V gene lookup returns CDR1 DFQATT and CDR2 SNEGSKA (reference sequence). The CDR3 totals 16 residues.

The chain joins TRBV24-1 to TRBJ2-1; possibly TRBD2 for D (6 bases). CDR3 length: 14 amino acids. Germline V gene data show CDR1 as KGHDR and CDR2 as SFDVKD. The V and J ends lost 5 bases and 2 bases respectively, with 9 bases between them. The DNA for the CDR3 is TGTGCCACCAGTGGTCGCGGGGCCTACAATGAGCAGTTCTTC. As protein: CATSGRGAYNEQFF.

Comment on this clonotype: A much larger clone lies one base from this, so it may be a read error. The CDR3 sequence: CATYARDRSHEENIQYF. In DNA form, the CDR3 reads TGTGCCACCTATGCCCGGGACCGCTCCCACGAGGAAAACATTCAGTACTTC. This chain uses TRBV6-2 or TRBV6-3 with TRBJ2-4; perhaps D is TRBD1 or TRBD2 (5 bases each). Germline V gene lookup returns CDR1 MNHEY and CDR2 SVGEGT. This CDR3 contains 17 residues. Deletions cut 10 bases from V and 5 bases from J, with 27 bases between.

This chain's CDR3 is CASSYVGPNEKLFF. The CDR3 DNA sequence: TGTGCCAGCAGTTATGTGGGACCTAATGAAAAACTGTTTTTT. This chain links TRBV6-5 with TRBJ1-4, with a possible D match to TRBD1 (5 bases). V was cut by 3 bases and J by 3 bases, with 8 bases left in between. The CDR3 length is 14 residues. Germline V gene lookup returns CDR1 MNHEY and CDR2 SVGAGI.

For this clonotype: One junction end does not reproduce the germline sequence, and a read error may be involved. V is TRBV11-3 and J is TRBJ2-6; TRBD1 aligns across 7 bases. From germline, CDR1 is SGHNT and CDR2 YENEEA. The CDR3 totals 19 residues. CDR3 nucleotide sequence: TGTGCCGGCAGCCAAGCTAAGACAGGGAGAACTTCTGGGGCCAACGTCCTGACTTTC. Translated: CAGSQAKTGRTSGANVLTF. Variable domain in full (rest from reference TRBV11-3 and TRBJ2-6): EAGVVQSPRYKIIEKKQPVAFWCNPISGHNTLYWYLQNLGQGPELLIRYENEEAVDDSQLPKDRFSAERLKGVDSTLKIQPAELGDSAVYLCAGSQAKTGRTSGANVLTFGAGSRLTVL.

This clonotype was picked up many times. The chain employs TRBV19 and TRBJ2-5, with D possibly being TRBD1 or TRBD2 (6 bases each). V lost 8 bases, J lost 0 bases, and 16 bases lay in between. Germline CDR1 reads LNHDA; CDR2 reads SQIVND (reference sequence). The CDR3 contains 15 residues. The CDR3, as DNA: TGTGCCAGTTCACGTAAGGGGGGAAACCAAGAGACCCAGTACTTC. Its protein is CASSRKGGNQETQYF.

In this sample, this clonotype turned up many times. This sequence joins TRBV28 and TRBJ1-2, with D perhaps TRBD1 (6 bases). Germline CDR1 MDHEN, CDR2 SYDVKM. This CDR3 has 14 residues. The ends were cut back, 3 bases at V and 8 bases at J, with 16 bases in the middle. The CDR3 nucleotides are TGTGCCAGCAGTTTGGGGTTCAGGGGAAGCGGCTACACCTTC. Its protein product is CASSLGFRGSGYTF.

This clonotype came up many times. The CDR3 nucleotides read TGCAGCGCTTTTCTTCAGGGGGAAAAACTGTTTTTT. Its translation: CSAFLQGEKLFF. V is TRBV29-1 and J is TRBJ1-4; D is possibly TRBD1 (6 bases). This CDR3 comprises 12 residues. Germline V CDR1 and CDR2: SQVTM, ANQGSEA. V was shortened by 7 bases and J by 8 bases, with 14 bases between the two germline ends.

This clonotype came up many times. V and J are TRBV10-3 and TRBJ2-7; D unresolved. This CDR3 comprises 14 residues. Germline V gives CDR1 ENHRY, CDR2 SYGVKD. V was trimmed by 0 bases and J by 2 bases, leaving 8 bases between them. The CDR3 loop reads CAISESIVTYEQYF. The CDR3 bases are TGTGCCATCAGTGAGTCGATTGTTACCTACGAGCAGTACTTC.